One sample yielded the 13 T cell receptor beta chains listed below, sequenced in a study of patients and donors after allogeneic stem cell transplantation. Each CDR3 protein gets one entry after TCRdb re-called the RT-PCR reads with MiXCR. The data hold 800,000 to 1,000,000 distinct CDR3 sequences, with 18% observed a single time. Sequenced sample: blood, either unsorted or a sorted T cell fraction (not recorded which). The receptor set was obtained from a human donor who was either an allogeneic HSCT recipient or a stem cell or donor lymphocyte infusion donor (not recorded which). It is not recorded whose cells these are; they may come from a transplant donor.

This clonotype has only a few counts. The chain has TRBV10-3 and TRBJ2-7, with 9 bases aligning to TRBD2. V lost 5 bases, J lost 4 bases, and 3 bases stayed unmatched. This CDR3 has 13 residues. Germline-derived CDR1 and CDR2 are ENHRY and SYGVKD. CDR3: CAISRLAGYEQYF. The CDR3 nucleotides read TGTGCCATCAGTAGGCTAGCGGGATACGAGCAGTACTTC.

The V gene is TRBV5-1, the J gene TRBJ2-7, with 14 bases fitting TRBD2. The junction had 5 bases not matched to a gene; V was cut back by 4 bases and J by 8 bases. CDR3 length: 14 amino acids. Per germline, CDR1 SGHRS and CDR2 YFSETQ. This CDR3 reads CASSGGTSGSKQYF. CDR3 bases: TGCGCCAGCAGCGGGGGGACTAGCGGGAGCAAGCAGTACTTC.

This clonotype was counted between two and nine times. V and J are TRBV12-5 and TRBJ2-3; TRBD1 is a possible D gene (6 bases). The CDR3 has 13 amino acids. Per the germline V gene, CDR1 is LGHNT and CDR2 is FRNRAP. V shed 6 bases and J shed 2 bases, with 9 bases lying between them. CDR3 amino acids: CASGGDTTDTQYF. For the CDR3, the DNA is TGTGCTAGTGGGGGGGACACCACAGATACGCAGTATTTT.

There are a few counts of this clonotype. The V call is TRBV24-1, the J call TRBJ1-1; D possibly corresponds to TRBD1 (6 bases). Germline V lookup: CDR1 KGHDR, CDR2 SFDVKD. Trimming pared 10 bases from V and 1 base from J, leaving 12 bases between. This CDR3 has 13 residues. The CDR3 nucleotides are TGTGCCACGTCGGGGGCCCGGAACACTGAAGCTTTCTTT. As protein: CATSGARNTEAFF.

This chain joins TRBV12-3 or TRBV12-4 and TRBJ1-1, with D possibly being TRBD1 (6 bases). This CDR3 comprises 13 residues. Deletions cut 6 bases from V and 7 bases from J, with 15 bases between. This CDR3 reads CASSWDTGFEAFF. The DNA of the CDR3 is TGTGCCAGCAGCTGGGACACAGGTTTTGAAGCTTTCTTT.

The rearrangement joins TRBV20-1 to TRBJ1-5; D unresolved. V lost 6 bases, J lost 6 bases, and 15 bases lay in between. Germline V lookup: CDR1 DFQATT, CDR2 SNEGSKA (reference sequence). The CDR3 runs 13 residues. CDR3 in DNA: TGCAGTGCCGCCGGAAGTAGGTCTCAGCCCCAGCATTTT. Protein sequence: CSAAGSRSQPQHF.

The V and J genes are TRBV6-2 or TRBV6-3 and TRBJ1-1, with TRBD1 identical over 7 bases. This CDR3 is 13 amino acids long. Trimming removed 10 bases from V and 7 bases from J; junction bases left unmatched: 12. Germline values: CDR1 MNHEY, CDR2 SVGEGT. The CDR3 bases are TGTGCCACCGTGGGACAGAACATTATTGAAGCTTTCTTT. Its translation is CATVGQNIIEAFF.

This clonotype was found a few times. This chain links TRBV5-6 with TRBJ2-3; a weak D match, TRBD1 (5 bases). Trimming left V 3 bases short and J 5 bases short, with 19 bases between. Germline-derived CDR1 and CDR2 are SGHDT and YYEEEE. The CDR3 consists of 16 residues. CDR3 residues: CASSSSLGRPGDTQYF. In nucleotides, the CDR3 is TGTGCCAGCAGCTCCTCTTTGGGGCGGCCAGGAGATACGCAGTATTTT.

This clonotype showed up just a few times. The CDR3: CASSYGQPGSEQYF. CDR3 in DNA: TGTGCCAGCAGTTACGGTCAACCAGGGAGCGAGCAGTACTTC. The chain recombines TRBV6-5 with TRBJ2-7; the D call may be TRBD1 or TRBD2 (5 bases each). This CDR3 spans 14 amino acids. V was cut by 2 bases and J by 6 bases, with 14 bases left in between. Germline V gene data show CDR1 as MNHEY and CDR2 as SVGAGI.

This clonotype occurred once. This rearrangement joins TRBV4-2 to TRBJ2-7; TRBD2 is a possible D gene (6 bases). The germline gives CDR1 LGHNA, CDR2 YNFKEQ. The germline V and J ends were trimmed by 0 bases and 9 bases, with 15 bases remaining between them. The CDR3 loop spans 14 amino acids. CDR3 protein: CASSQESGLRGQYF. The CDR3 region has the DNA TGTGCCAGCAGCCAAGAAAGCGGGCTTCGGGGGCAGTACTTC.

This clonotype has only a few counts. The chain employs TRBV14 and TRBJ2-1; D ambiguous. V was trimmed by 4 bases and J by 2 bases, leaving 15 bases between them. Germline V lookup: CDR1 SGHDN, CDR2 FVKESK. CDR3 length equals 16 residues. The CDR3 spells CASSPNSHGTYNEQFF. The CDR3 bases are TGTGCCAGCAGCCCAAATTCACACGGAACCTACAATGAGCAGTTCTTC.

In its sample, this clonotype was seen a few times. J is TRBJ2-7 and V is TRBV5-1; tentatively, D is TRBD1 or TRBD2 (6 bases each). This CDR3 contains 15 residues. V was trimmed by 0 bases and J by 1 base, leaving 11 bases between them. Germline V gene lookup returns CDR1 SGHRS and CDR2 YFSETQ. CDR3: CASSLGGGTSYEQYF. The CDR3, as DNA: TGCGCCAGCAGCTTGGGAGGAGGGACATCCTACGAGCAGTACTTC.

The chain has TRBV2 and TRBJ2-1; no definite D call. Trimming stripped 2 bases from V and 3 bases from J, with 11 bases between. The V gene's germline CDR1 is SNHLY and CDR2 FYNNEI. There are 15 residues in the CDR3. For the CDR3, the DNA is TGTGCCAGCAGTGAAAGTGGGAATCACTACAATGAGCAGTTCTTC. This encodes CASSESGNHYNEQFF.